The following is a T cell receptor beta chain sequence with its context. Its target is not known. This entry belongs to a study of STAT3 mutations in large granular lymphocyte leukemia. The overall study: Roughly half the longitudinally sequenced T-LGLL patients had canonical STAT3 mutations. The study, taken as a whole, reports: In about 30% of the 18 patients, new TCR clonotypes emerged after therapy. Treatment regimens differed across patients between samplings. In T-cell large granular lymphocyte leukemia, about half of patients showed multiple immunodominant subclonotypes.

Approximately 40,000 productive templates were obtained per sample on average. The data were produced by immunoSEQ multiplex PCR, yet TCRdb's version contains in-frame clones alone and is incomplete. The table includes 2,500 to 3,500 clones, around 46% detected once. This clonotype was obtained from a man between 45 and 60 years old with T-cell large granular lymphocyte leukemia. Some clones in this sample may be carry-over from other donors' samples. The sequencing sample was made of peripheral blood mononuclear cells.

The CDR3 loop reads CASSTTGIQVFVDQPQHF. In DNA form, the CDR3 reads TGTGCCAGCTCAACGACAGGTATTCAGGTGTTCGTCGATCAGCCCCAGCATTTT. The chain has TRBV18 and TRBJ1-5, with D tentatively TRBD1 (6 bases). Per the germline V gene, CDR1 is KGHSH and CDR2 is LQKENI. V lost 5 bases and J 5 bases, leaving 25 bases between the germline ends. The CDR3 length is 18 residues.